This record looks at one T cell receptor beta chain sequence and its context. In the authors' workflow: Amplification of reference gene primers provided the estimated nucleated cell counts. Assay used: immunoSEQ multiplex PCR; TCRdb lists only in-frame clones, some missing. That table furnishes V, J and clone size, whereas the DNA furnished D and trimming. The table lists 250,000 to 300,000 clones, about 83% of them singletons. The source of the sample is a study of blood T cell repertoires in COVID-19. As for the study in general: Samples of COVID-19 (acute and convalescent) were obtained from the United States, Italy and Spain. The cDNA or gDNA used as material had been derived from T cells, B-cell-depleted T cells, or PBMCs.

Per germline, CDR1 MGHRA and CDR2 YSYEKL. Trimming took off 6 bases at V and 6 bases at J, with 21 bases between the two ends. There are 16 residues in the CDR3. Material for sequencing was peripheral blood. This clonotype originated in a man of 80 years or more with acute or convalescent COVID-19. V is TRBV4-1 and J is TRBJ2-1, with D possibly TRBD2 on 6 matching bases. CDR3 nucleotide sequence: TGCGCCAGCAGTCCAACCTCCGGAGGGCGTCGCAATGAGCAGTTCTTC. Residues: CASSPTSGGRRNEQFF.